The rows below give T cell receptor beta chains drawn from one sample of a study of blood T cell repertoires in COVID-19. Measured with immunoSEQ multiplex PCR; TCRdb has only the in-frame clones, and not every one. The table shows 150,000 to 170,000 clones, with about 86% occurring only once. Sequencing input: PBMCs or T cells enriched from blood (not recorded which). Every receptor here comes from a man aged 50 to 60 who had recovered from COVID-19. Both conserved end residues are part of each CDR3. Fields, in order: D gene, J gene, V gene, clone size, CDR3 protein, CDR3 DNA. D genes are given only for firm matches. A clone size is listed for some rows: how often the clone was seen (once, few, many), or a class if it is expanded.

TRBD2,TRBJ2-3,TRBV4-2,-,CASSQRLAVTRSTDTQYF,TGTGCCAGCAGCCAGAGACTAGCGGTAACGAGGAGCACAGATACGCAGTATTTT
-,TRBJ2-2,TRBV5-1,once,CASSLYLTANTGELFF,TGCGCCAGCAGCTTGTATCTAACCGCGAACACCGGGGAGCTGTTTTTT
TRBD2,TRBJ2-7,TRBV2,-,CASRAASGGLSYEQYF,TGTGCCAGCAGAGCTGCAAGCGGGGGCCTCTCCTACGAGCAGTACTTC
TRBD1,TRBJ1-2,TRBV19,-,CASSKGGQGIYGYTF,TGTGCCAGTAGCAAGGGGGGACAGGGAATCTATGGCTACACCTTC
-,TRBJ1-5,TRBV30,many,CAWSDGGDNQPQHF,TGTGCCTGGAGTGATGGAGGGGACAATCAGCCCCAGCATTTT
TRBD1,TRBJ2-7,TRBV18,-,CASSPLDRGSYEQYF,TGTGCCAGCTCACCCCTGGACAGGGGATCCTACGAGCAGTACTTC
-,TRBJ1-3,TRBV7-2,few,CASSFSGTGNTIYF,TGTGCCAGCAGCTTTTCGGGTACTGGAAACACCATATATTTT
-,TRBJ1-3,TRBV9,-,CASSVVGTASGNTIYF,TGTGCCAGCAGCGTAGTAGGTACAGCCTCTGGAAACACCATATATTTT
TRBD2,TRBJ2-1,TRBV2,-,CASHYSGPSYNEQFF,TGTGCCAGCCATTATAGCGGGCCTTCCTACAATGAGCAGTTCTTC
-,TRBJ1-6,TRBV5-4,-,CASSRDRYNSPLHF,TGTGCCAGCAGCCGCGACAGGTATAATTCACCCCTCCACTTT
-,TRBJ1-1,TRBV2,-,CASRETKKAFF,TGTGCCAGCAGGGAGACCAAGAAAGCTTTCTTT
-,TRBJ1-5,TRBV2,-,CASSEGSPSNQPQHF,TGTGCCAGCAGTGAAGGGAGCCCAAGCAATCAGCCCCAGCATTTT
-,TRBJ2-4,TRBV3-1/TRBV3-2,-,CASSRQVAKNIQYF,TGTGCCAGCAGCCGACAAGTAGCCAAAAACATTCAGTACTTC
TRBD1,TRBJ2-7,TRBV10-2,-,CASTAVGTGVYEQYF,TGCGCCAGCACCGCGGTAGGGACAGGGGTCTACGAGCAGTACTTC
-,TRBJ1-1,TRBV7-8,-,CASSPQGFSEAFF,TGTGCCAGCAGCCCGCAGGGGTTCTCTGAAGCTTTCTTT
-,TRBJ2-7,TRBV5-1,-,CASSLTGTRYEQYF,TGCGCCAGCAGCTTGACCGGGACAAGATACGAGCAGTACTTC
-,TRBJ1-5,TRBV6-5,-,CASSYSIGGGQPQHF,TGTGCCAGCAGTTACTCGATTGGGGGCGGTCAGCCCCAGCATTTT
-,TRBJ2-1,TRBV7-9,few,CASTIGGPGNEQFF,TGTGCCAGCACCATCGGGGGGCCCGGGAATGAGCAGTTCTTC